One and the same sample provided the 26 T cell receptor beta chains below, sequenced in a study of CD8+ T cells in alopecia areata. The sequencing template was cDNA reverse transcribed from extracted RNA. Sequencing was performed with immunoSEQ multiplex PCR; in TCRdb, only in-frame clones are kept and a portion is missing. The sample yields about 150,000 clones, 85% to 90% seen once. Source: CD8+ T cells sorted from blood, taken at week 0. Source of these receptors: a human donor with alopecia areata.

The CDR3 here is CASSLVREYNEQYF. Written as DNA, the CDR3 is TGCGCCAGCAGCTTGGTCAGGGAATATAACGAGCAGTACTTC. The chain recombines TRBV5-1 with TRBJ2-7; D is possibly TRBD1 (5 bases). V lost 0 bases, J lost 5 bases, and 12 bases lay in between. In germline, CDR1 is SGHRS, CDR2 YFSETQ. There are 14 residues in the CDR3.

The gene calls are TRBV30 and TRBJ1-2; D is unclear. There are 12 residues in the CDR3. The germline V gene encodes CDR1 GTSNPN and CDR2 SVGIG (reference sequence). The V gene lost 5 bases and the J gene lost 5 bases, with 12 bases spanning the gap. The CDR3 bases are TGTGCCTGGGCCAAGAATAGGTATGGCTACACCTTC. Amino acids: CAWAKNRYGYTF. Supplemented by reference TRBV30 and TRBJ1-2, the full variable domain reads SQTIHQWPATLVQPVGSPLSLECTVEGTSNPNLYWYRQAAGRGLQLLFYSVGIGQISSEVPQNLSASRPQDRQFILSSKKLLLSDSGFYLCAWAKNRYGYTFGSGTRLTVV.

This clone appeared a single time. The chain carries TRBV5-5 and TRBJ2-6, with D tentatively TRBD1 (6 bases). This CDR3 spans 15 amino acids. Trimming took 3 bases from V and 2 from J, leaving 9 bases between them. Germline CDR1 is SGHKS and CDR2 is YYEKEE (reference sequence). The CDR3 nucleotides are TGTGCCAGCAGCTGGACAGCGGCTGGGGCCAACGTCCTGACTTTC. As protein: CASSWTAAGANVLTF.

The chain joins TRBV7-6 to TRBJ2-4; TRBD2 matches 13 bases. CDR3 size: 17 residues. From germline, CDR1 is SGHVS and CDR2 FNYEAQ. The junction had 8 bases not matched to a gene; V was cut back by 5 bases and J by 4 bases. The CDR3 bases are TGTGCCAGCAGCCCTTGGACTAGCGGGAGTGCGAAAAACATTCAGTACTTC. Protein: CASSPWTSGSAKNIQYF.

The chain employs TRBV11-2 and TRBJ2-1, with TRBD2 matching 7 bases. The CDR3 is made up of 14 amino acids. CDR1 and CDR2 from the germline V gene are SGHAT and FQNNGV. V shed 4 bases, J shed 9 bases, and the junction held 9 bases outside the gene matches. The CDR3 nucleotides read TGTGCCAGCAGCTCCCCCGGGACTACCGGTGAGCAGTTCTTC. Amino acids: CASSSPGTTGEQFF.

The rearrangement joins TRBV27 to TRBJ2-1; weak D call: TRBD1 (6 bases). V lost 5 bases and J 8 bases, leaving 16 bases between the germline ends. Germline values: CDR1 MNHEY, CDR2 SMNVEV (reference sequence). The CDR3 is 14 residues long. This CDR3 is CASSPLQGGDEQFF. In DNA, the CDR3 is TGTGCCAGCAGTCCGCTACAGGGTGGGGATGAGCAGTTCTTC.

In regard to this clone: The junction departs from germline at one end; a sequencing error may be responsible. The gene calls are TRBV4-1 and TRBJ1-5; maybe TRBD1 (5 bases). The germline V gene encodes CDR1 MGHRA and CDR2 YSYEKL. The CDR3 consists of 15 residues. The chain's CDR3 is CASSQGRGGNQPRHF. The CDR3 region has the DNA TGCGCCAGCAGCCAAGGGCGTGGGGGGAATCAGCCCCGGCATTTT.

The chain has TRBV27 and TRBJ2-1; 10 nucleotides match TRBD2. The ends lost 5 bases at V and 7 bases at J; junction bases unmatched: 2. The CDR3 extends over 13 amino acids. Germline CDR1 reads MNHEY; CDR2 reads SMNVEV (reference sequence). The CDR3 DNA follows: TGTGCCAGCAGTACTAGCGGGGATAATGAGCAGTTCTTC. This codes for CASSTSGDNEQFF.

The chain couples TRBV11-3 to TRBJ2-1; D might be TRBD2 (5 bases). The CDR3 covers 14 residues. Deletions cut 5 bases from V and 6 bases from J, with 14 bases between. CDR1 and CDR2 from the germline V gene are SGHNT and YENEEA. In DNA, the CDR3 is TGTGCCAGCAGCGGAGATTCTAGCCCCAATGAGCAGTTCTTC. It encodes CASSGDSSPNEQFF.

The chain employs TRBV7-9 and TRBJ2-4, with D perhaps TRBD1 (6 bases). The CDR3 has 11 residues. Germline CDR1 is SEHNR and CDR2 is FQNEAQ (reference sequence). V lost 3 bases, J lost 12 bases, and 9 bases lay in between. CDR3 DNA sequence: TGTGCCAGCAGCTTCAGGGGCACTCAGTACTTC. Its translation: CASSFRGTQYF.

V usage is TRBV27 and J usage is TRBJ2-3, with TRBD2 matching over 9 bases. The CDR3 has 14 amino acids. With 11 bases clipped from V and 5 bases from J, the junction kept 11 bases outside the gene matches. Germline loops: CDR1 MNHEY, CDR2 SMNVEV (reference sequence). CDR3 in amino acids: CASWKRGVEDTQYF. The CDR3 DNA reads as TGTGCCTCCTGGAAGCGGGGGGTAGAAGATACGCAGTATTTT.

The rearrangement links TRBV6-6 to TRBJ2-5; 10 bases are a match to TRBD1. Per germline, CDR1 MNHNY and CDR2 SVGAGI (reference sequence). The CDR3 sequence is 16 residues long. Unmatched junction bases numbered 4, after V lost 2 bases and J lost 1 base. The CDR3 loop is CASSYVDRGPQETQYF. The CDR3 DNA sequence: TGTGCCAGCAGTTACGTCGACAGGGGGCCCCAAGAGACCCAGTACTTC.

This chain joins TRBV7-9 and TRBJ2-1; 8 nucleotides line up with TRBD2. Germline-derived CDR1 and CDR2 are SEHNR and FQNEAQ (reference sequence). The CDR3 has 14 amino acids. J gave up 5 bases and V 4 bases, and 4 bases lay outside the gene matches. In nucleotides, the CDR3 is TGTGCCAGCAGCTACGGGACTAGTGACAATGAGCAGTTCTTC. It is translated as CASSYGTSDNEQFF.

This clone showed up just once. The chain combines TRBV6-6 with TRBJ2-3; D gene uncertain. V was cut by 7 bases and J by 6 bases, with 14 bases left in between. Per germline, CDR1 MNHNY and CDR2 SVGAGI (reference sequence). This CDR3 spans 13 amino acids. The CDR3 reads CASITQIGDTQYF. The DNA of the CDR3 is TGTGCCAGCATAACCCAGATAGGGGATACGCAGTATTTT.

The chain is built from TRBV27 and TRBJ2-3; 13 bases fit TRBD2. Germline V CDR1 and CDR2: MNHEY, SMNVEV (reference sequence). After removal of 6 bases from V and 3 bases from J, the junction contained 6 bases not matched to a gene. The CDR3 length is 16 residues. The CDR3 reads CASRLMGLAGTDTQYF. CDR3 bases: TGTGCCAGCAGACTGATGGGACTAGCGGGAACAGATACGCAGTATTTT.

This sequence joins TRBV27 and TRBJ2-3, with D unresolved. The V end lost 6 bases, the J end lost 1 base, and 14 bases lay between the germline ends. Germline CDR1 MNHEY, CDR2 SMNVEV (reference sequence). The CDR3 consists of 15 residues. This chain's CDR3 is CASSLIGYGTDTQYF. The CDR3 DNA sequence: TGTGCCAGCAGCTTAATCGGGTATGGCACAGATACGCAGTATTTT.

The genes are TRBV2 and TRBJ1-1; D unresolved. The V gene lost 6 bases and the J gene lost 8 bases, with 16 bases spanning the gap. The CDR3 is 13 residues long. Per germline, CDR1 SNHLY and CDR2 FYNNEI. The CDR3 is CASRGLGPLEAFF. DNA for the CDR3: TGTGCCAGCAGGGGCCTTGGGCCCTTGGAAGCTTTCTTT.

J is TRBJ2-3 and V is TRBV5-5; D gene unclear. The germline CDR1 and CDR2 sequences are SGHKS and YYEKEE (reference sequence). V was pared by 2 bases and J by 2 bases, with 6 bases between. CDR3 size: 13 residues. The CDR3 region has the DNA TGTGCCAGCAGCTTTCCGTCCACAGATACGCAGTATTTT. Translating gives CASSFPSTDTQYF.

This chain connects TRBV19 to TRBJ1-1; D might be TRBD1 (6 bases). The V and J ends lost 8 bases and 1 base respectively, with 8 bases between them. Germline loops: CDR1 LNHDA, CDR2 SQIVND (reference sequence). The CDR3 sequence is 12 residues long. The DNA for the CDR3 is TGTGCCAGTGGAGGGGGGAACACTGAAGCTTTCTTT. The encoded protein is CASGGGNTEAFF. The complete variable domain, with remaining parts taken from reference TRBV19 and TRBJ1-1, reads DGGITQSPKYLFRKEGQNVTLSCEQNLNHDAMYWYRQDPGQGLRLIYYSQIVNDFQKGDIAEGYSVSREKKESFPLTVTSAQKNPTAFYLCASGGGNTEAFFGQGTRLTVV.

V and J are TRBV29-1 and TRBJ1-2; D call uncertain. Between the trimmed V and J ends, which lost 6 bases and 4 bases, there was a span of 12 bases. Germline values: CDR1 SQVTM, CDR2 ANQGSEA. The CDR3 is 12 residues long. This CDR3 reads CSVSVKSYGYTF. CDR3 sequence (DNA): TGCAGCGTGTCGGTCAAGAGCTATGGCTACACCTTC.

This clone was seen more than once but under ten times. The chain's CDR3 is CASSVVAGLRNEQFF. The CDR3 nucleotides read TGTGCCAGCAGCGTAGTAGCGGGGCTAAGAAATGAGCAGTTCTTC. The V and J genes are TRBV9 and TRBJ2-1, with 8 bases matching TRBD2. Unmatched junction bases numbered 6, after V lost 0 bases and J lost 7 bases. The CDR3 contains 15 residues. Germline V gene lookup returns CDR1 SGDLS and CDR2 YYNGEE.

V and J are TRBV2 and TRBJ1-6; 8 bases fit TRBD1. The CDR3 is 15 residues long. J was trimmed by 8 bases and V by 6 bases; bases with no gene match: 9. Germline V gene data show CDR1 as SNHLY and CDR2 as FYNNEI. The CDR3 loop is CASSTVTGEDSPLHF. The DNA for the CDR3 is TGTGCCAGCAGCACCGTGACAGGGGAAGATTCACCCCTCCACTTT.

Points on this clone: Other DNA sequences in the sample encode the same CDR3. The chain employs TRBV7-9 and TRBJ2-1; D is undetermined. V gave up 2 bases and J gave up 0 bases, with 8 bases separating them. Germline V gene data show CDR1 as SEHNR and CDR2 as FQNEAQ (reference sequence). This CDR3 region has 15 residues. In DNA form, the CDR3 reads TGTGCCAGCAGCTTATCTGAGAGCTCCTACAATGAGCAGTTCTTC. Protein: CASSLSESSYNEQFF.

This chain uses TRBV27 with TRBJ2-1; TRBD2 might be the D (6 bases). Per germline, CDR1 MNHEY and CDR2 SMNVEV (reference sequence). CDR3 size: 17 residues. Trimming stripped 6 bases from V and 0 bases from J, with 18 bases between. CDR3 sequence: CASRLGYGGNSYNEQFF. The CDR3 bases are TGTGCCAGCAGACTTGGGTACGGCGGGAACTCCTACAATGAGCAGTTCTTC.

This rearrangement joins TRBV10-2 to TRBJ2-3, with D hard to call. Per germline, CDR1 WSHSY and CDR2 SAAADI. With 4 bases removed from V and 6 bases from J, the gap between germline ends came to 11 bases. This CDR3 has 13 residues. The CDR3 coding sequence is TGCGCCAGCAGTGCGACATTACAGGATACGCAGTATTTT. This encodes CASSATLQDTQYF.

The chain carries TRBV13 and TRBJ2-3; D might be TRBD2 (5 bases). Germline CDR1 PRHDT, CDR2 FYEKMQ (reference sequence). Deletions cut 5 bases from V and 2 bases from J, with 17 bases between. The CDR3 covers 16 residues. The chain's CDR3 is CASSPPRSGFTDTQYF. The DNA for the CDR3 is TGTGCCAGCAGCCCACCTCGGAGCGGCTTCACAGATACGCAGTATTTT.